This record covers a single T cell receptor beta chain. This clone's antigen is unknown. No clone much larger than this one lies a single base away; base qualities are absent. The immunoSEQ Assay was the method used to sequence TCRbeta CDR3 regions. After extraction, genomic DNA underwent amplification by bias-controlled multiplex PCR, followed by high-throughput sequencing. For the original study's pipeline: Collapsing and filtering of sequences were performed to quantify the absolute abundance of each unique TCRbeta CDR3 region. T cell fraction was estimated by normalizing TCRbeta template counts to usable DNA, with usable DNA measured through amplification of reference genes found in all nucleated cells. Repertoire TCRs were annotated as SARS-CoV-2-specific by exact matching of V gene, CDR3 amino acid sequence and J gene to a known reactive TCR set. The reference SARS-CoV-2 TCR set was derived from MIRA and filtered for enrichment in COVID-19-positive ImmuneCODE repertoires, a step that removed public or cross-reactive TCRs. Drawing on the MIRA antigens, annotated TCRs were analysed further at the level of specific ORF or position within ORF. Depth was the summed frequency of annotated unique rearrangements, while breadth was defined as annotated unique rearrangements over total unique productive rearrangements. TCR breadth was compared between groups using two-sided Wilcoxon rank-sum tests. What TCRdb holds here is the immuneACCESS table cut down to in-frame rearrangements. Part of the clones is not present; checked against another copy, under half of the missing clones reflect an unresolved V gene, and the others are unexplained. The V and J calls and clone size are taken from that table; D and trimming were inferred from the DNA. In all, the sample holds approximately 400,000 clones, and roughly 85% of those were seen once. The ten biggest clones cover roughly 3.5% of the sample.

CDR3 length: 14 amino acids, cysteine to phenylalanine. Only the CDR3 DNA is retained, 42 bases long and in frame from the first base. Per the germline V gene (reference sequence), SEHNR is the CDR1 and FQNEAQ is the CDR2. Ends trimmed: V by 1 base, J by 7 bases; bases unmatched to a gene: 3. The data were taken from a study of Ad26.COV2.S vaccination and SARS-CoV-2 variants (dated by TCRdb to the early 2020s). Regarding the complete study: Vaccine-arm donors were drawn from COV1001, a multicentre, randomized, double-blind, placebo-controlled phase I-IIa trial of Ad26.COV2.S in healthy adults. Dosing of Ad26.COV2.S was intramuscular, at either 5x10^10 or 1x10^11 viral particles, delivered as one shot or as two shots spaced 56 days apart. A total of around 32 samples were included in the TCR-sequenced set, comprising roughly 20 Ad26.COV2.S vaccine recipients, 5 placebo recipients and 8 SARS-CoV-2 convalescent individuals. Trial participants were randomized into five groups of five: low-dose or high-dose Ad26.COV2.S given once or twice, or placebo on both occasions. The specificity and breadth of SARS-CoV-2-reactive T cell receptors after Ad26.COV2.S vaccination were assessed by TCRbeta repertoire sequencing. Blinding of investigators to trial group allocation was maintained during experiments and outcome assessment. The full study reports these points: Substantial breadth of spike-specific CD8+ and CD4+ T cell responses was reported after vaccination. The study was not powered for comparison of responses between vaccine doses or regimens. According to the authors, total T cell responses may have been underestimated by the TCR breadth and depth analyses. Compared with placebo recipients, Ad26.COV2.S recipients showed higher spike-specific TCR breadth (P = 0.0014). Vaccine and placebo recipients had similar non-spike TCR breadth, a finding consistent with the vaccine containing only spike.

The treatment or condition label here, explained by the study, means: 19 received Ad26.COV2.S at low or high dose, single or two shots; a few received placebo; per-sample allocation not given. For vaccine and placebo recipients, repertoires were sequenced using samples collected on day 63 after the first injection. Between 29 July and 7 August 2020, Cohort 1b enrolled fewer than 30 adults aged 18-55 years at one site in Boston, USA. Ad26.COV2.S consisted of a replication-incompetent adenovirus type 26 vector by which a prefusion-stabilized SARS-CoV-2 spike protein from the original Wuhan strain was expressed.

The chain links TRBV7-9 with TRBJ1-4; 7 of the junction bases match TRBD1. The TCR was taken from a person aged 18 to 59 who received the Ad26.COV2.S COVID-19 vaccine or a placebo. The specimen was peripheral blood, collected in a trial of Ad26.COV2.S vaccine versus placebo. The nucleotide sequence reads as follows: TGTGCCAGCAGCTTAGGAGGGGGCACTGAAAAACTGTTTTTT. Translated, it gives CASSLGGGTEKLFF.